The 7 T cell receptor beta chains below all came from one sample that was sequenced in a study of human T cells and chemical hapten exposure. This sample's time point: patch test 1, 2 weeks after DPC sensitization. Treatment defined: therapeutic diphenylcyclopropenone sensitization with weekly scalp DPC. One entry per CDR3 protein results from TCRdb running MiXCR on the RACE reads. Among about 71,000 distinct CDR3 sequences listed, approximately 9.4% were seen once. The sequencing used whole blood, collected in connection with sensitization to the hapten diphenylcyclopropenone (DPC). The receptors derive from a woman in her 40s with alopecia areata. Some clones in this sample may be carry-over from other donors' samples.

CDR3 nucleotides: TGTGCCAGCAGTTTTTCCAGGGCGAACACTGAAGCTTTCTTT. This encodes CASSFSRANTEAFF. V gene TRBV28 combines with J gene TRBJ1-1, with D possibly TRBD1 on 5 matching bases. The CDR3 runs to 14 residues. Germline V gives CDR1 MDHEN, CDR2 SYDVKM. Deletions cut 3 bases from V and 1 base from J, with 9 bases between.

This clonotype has a count of ten or more. The chain employs TRBV30 and TRBJ1-2; D remains ambiguous. Trimming removed 4 bases at V and 8 bases at J, with 17 bases between. The CDR3 runs 13 residues. Per the germline V gene, CDR1 is GTSNPN and CDR2 is SVGIG (reference sequence). CDR3 in DNA: TGTGCCTGGACTGCACGGGGTGCCGGGGGCTACACCTTC. This encodes CAWTARGAGGYTF.

There are many counts of this clonotype. This sequence joins TRBV29-1 and TRBJ1-5; perhaps TRBD1 as D (5 bases). V lost 6 bases, J lost 5 bases, and 14 bases lay in between. Germline V gene sequence: CDR1 SQVTM, CDR2 ANQGSEA. This CDR3 spans 13 amino acids. The CDR3 region is CSVGGGGDQPQHF. The CDR3 bases are TGCAGCGTGGGGGGTGGCGGGGATCAGCCCCAGCATTTT.

This clonotype came up many times. The chain combines TRBV4-2 with TRBJ1-2, with TRBD1 matching over 7 bases. Germline trimming cut 1 base from V and 4 bases from J; bases unmatched to any gene: 12. This CDR3 contains 17 residues. Germline V gene lookup returns CDR1 LGHNA and CDR2 YNFKEQ. CDR3 sequence: CASSQVPATGVGYGYTF. In DNA form, the CDR3 reads TGTGCCAGCAGCCAAGTACCGGCAACAGGGGTAGGCTATGGCTACACCTTC.

This clonotype came up many times. This chain joins TRBV6-2 or TRBV6-3 and TRBJ2-4; D gene uncertain. Looked up from germline, CDR1 is MNHEY and CDR2 is SVGEGT. V was cut by 6 bases and J by 1 base, with 13 bases left in between. The CDR3 spans 15 residues. In DNA, the CDR3 is TGTGCCAGCAGGCCCGGACCCTTGGCCAAAAACATTCAGTACTTC. This encodes CASRPGPLAKNIQYF.

In its sample, this clonotype was seen a few times. The J gene is TRBJ1-5, the V gene TRBV6-1; D perhaps matches TRBD1 (5 bases). Germline CDR1 reads MNHNS; CDR2 reads SASEGT. The CDR3 loop spans 11 amino acids. Trimming stripped 3 bases from V and 9 bases from J, with 6 bases between. The CDR3 region has the DNA TGTGCCAGCAGTGACGGGGGGCCCCAGCATTTT. Its translation: CASSDGGPQHF.

Many counts were recorded for this clonotype. The chain couples TRBV20-1 to TRBJ2-5, with D unresolved. Trimming pared 2 bases from V and 1 base from J, leaving 11 bases between. Germline V CDR1 and CDR2: DFQATT, SNEGSKA (reference sequence). The CDR3 has 14 residues. CDR3 sequence: CSARLKYPQETQYF. The CDR3 DNA follows: TGCAGTGCTAGACTCAAGTACCCCCAAGAGACCCAGTACTTC.